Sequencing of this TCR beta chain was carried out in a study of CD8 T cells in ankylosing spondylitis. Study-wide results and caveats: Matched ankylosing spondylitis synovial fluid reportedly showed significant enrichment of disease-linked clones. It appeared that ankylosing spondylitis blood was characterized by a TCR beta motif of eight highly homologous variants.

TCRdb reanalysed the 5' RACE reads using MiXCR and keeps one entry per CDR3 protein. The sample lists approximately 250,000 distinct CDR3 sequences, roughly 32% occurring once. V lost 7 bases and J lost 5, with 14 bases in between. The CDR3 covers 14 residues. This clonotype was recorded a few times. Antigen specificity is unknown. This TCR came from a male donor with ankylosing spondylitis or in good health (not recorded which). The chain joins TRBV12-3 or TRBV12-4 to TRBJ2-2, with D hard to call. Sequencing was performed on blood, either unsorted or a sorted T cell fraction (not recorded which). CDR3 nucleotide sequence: TGTGCCAGCACCTTAGGTGGCTCGACCGGGGAGCTGTTTTTT. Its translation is CASTLGGSTGELFF.